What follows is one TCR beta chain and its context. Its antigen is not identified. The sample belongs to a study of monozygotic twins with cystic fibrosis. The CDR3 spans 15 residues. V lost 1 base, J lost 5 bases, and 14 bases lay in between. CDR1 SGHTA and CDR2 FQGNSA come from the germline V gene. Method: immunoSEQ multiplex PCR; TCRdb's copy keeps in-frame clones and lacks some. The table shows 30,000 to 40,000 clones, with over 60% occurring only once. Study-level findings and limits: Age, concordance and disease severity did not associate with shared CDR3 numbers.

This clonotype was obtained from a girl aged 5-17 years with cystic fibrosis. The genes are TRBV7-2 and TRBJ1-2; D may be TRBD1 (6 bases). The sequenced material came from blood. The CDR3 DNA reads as TGTGCCAGCAGCTTAGTGGGAGGGGGAGGGTATGGCTACACCTTC. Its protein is CASSLVGGGGYGYTF.